These 27 T cell receptor beta chains came from one sample sequenced in a study of blood T cell repertoires in COVID-19. Profiling relied on immunoSEQ multiplex PCR, and the TCRdb table lists in-frame clones only, not all of them. The data contain tens of thousands of clones, roughly four fifths of them singletons. The sequencing sample was made of peripheral blood. The receptor set was obtained from a human donor with acute or convalescent COVID-19. The donor label of this sample is uncertain.

The chain couples TRBV28 to TRBJ1-3, with 7 positions matching TRBD1. This CDR3 comprises 16 residues. Losses at the gene ends were 4 bases for V and 3 bases for J; bases not matched to a gene: 9. Germline-derived CDR1 and CDR2 are MDHEN and SYDVKM. CDR3 sequence (DNA): TGTGCCAGCAGTTCTTACCGGGACAGAGATGGAAACACCATATATTTT. Translation gives CASSSYRDRDGNTIYF.

The chain carries TRBV30 and TRBJ2-2, with 9 bases identical to TRBD2. J was trimmed by 4 bases and V by 6 bases; bases with no gene match: 3. The germline V gene encodes CDR1 GTSNPN and CDR2 SVGIG (reference sequence). This CDR3 has 13 residues. CDR3 in amino acids: CACGREGTGELFF. The CDR3 nucleotides read TGTGCCTGCGGGCGGGAGGGCACCGGGGAGCTGTTTTTT.

This chain links TRBV28 with TRBJ1-2, with TRBD1 matching over 7 bases. CDR3 length: 16 amino acids. CDR1 MDHEN and CDR2 SYDVKM come from the germline V gene. Trimming at V came to 4 bases and at J to 0 bases, leaving 8 bases not matched to a gene. The CDR3 protein is CASSSMDRIANYGYTF. The CDR3 DNA is TGTGCCAGCAGTTCCATGGACAGGATAGCTAACTATGGCTACACCTTC.

This chain links TRBV28 with TRBJ1-6; 8 bases are shared with TRBD1. Germline CDR1 MDHEN, CDR2 SYDVKM. Trimming removed 6 bases from V and 9 bases from J; junction bases left unmatched: 10. The CDR3 totals 15 residues. The CDR3 protein is CASSLPTGVGSPLHF. CDR3 DNA sequence: TGTGCCAGCAGCCTCCCGACAGGGGTAGGTTCACCCCTCCACTTT.

This chain's CDR3 is CASSKGLAGGRGEQFF. CDR3 bases: TGTGCCAGCAGCAAGGGACTCGCGGGGGGCCGGGGGGAGCAGTTCTTC. The rearrangement joins TRBV11-2 to TRBJ2-1; 8 bases map to TRBD2. In germline, CDR1 is SGHAT, CDR2 FQNNGV. The ends lost 5 bases at V and 10 bases at J; junction bases unmatched: 16. CDR3 length equals 16 residues.

This clone came up once. The gene calls are TRBV28 and TRBJ1-2, with D uncertain. The V and J ends lost 8 bases and 4 bases respectively, with 14 bases between them. This CDR3 comprises 13 residues. Germline V CDR1 and CDR2: MDHEN, SYDVKM. The DNA for the CDR3 is TGTGCCAGCCTTACTCCGGGAAGCTATGGCTACACCTTC. Translated, it gives CASLTPGSYGYTF.

The V and J genes are TRBV29-1 and TRBJ1-2; the match to TRBD1 covers 11 bases. With V trimmed by 2 bases and J by 6 bases, 5 bases remained unmatched. Germline V gives CDR1 SQVTM, CDR2 ANQGSEA. The CDR3 loop spans 14 amino acids. In DNA form, the CDR3 reads TGCAGCGTTGAACGCGGACAGGGGGCAAATGGCTACACCTTC. Protein product: CSVERGQGANGYTF. Variable domain in full (rest from reference TRBV29-1 and TRBJ1-2): SAVISQKPSRDICQRGTSLTIQCQVDSQVTMMFWYRQQPGQSLTLIATANQGSEATYESGFVIDKFPISRPNLTFSTLTVSNMSPEDSSIYLCSVERGQGANGYTFGSGTRLTVV.

The chain uses TRBV28 and TRBJ2-2; 10 bases align to TRBD2. Germline CDR1 reads MDHEN; CDR2 reads SYDVKM. This CDR3 has 12 amino acids. Written as DNA, the CDR3 is TGTGCTACTAGCGGGACGATCGGGGAGCTGTTTTTT. It yields the protein CATSGTIGELFF.

This chain joins TRBV2 and TRBJ1-1, with D perhaps matching TRBD1 (6 bases). The ends were cut back, 7 bases at V and 1 base at J, with 13 bases in the middle. Germline V gene data show CDR1 as SNHLY and CDR2 as FYNNEI. The CDR3 has 14 residues. The DNA for the CDR3 is TGTGCCAGCATCCCGGGACAACCGAACACTGAAGCTTTCTTT. Amino acids: CASIPGQPNTEAFF. Based on the CDR3 plus reference TRBV2 and TRBJ1-1, the full variable domain is EPEVTQTPSHQVTQMGQEVILRCVPISNHLYFYWYRQILGQKVEFLVSFYNNEISEKSEIFDDQFSVERPDGSNFTLKIRSTKLEDSAMYFCASIPGQPNTEAFFGQGTRLTVV.

The J gene is TRBJ2-3, the V gene TRBV7-8; TRBD2 agrees at 11 bases. The CDR3 has 15 residues. Germline CDR1 and CDR2: SGHVS and FQNEAQ. Unmatched junction bases numbered 4, after V lost 5 bases and J lost 3 bases. The CDR3 protein is CASSPSGGSTDTQYF. CDR3 nucleotide sequence: TGTGCCAGCAGCCCTAGCGGGGGGTCGACAGATACGCAGTATTTT.

This clone has a handful of counts. The chain recombines TRBV11-3 with TRBJ2-7, with D tentatively TRBD1 (5 bases). Trimming removed 4 bases from V and 2 bases from J, with 12 bases in between. The CDR3 is 14 residues long. Germline loops: CDR1 SGHNT, CDR2 YENEEA. The chain's CDR3 is CASSSQDPPYEQYF. The CDR3 nucleotides are TGTGCCAGCAGCTCACAGGACCCTCCCTACGAGCAGTACTTC.

V is TRBV4-1 and J is TRBJ2-7; TRBD2 is a possible D gene (6 bases). CDR3 length equals 17 residues. Germline assignment: CDR1 MGHRA and CDR2 YSYEKL. The V and J ends lost 0 bases and 1 base respectively, with 16 bases between them. CDR3 sequence (DNA): TGCGCCAGCAGCCAAGATGAAGTCCGGGGGACTTCCTACGAGCAGTACTTC. Its protein product is CASSQDEVRGTSYEQYF.

Comment on this clone: Other DNA sequences in the same sample also yield this CDR3. J is TRBJ1-2 and V is TRBV24-1; 7 positions agree with TRBD1. The CDR3 is 14 amino acids. The germline V gene has CDR1 KGHDR and CDR2 SFDVKD. The V segment lost 4 bases and the J segment 2 bases; nucleotides outside the gene matches: 3. This chain's CDR3 is CATSDPQGNYGYTF. The CDR3 DNA is TGTGCCACCAGTGACCCACAGGGGAACTATGGCTACACCTTC.

The rearrangement joins TRBV7-8 to TRBJ2-6, with 10 positions matching TRBD1. Germline values: CDR1 SGHVS, CDR2 FQNEAQ. The CDR3 is 19 amino acids. Germline trimming cut 3 bases from V and 3 bases from J; bases unmatched to any gene: 11. CDR3 nucleotide sequence: TGTGCCAGCAGCTTCCCGCCGGGACAGGGGTGGGTTGGGGCCAACGTCCTGACTTTC. The encoded protein is CASSFPPGQGWVGANVLTF.

The J gene is TRBJ2-3, the V gene TRBV2, with 7 bases that match TRBD2. Germline V gene sequence: CDR1 SNHLY, CDR2 FYNNEI. V lost 4 bases, J lost 2 bases, and 3 bases stayed unmatched. The CDR3 has 14 amino acids. This CDR3 is CASSASGITDTQYF. CDR3 nucleotide sequence: TGTGCCAGCAGTGCTAGCGGAATCACAGATACGCAGTATTTT.

CDR3 nucleotide sequence: TGTGCCACTGGAGACGACTATGGCTACACCTTC. Its translation: CATGDDYGYTF. The rearrangement links TRBV24-1 to TRBJ1-2; no reliable D call. Trimming cost V 10 bases and J 3 bases, with 8 bases left between them. This CDR3 is 11 amino acids long. Germline loops: CDR1 KGHDR, CDR2 SFDVKD.

V gene TRBV11-3 combines with J gene TRBJ2-3, with TRBD2 identical over 7 bases. CDR1 and CDR2 from the germline V gene are SGHNT and YENEEA. The CDR3 extends over 15 amino acids. Germline trimming cut 5 bases from V and 0 bases from J; bases unmatched to any gene: 5. CDR3 sequence reads: CASSPDGGSTDTQYF. The CDR3 nucleotides read TGTGCCAGCAGCCCGGACGGGGGGAGCACAGATACGCAGTATTTT.

The rearrangement joins TRBV10-3 to TRBJ1-1; no firm D call. The CDR3 is 13 residues long. Germline assignment: CDR1 ENHRY and CDR2 SYGVKD. V shed 2 bases and J shed 3 bases, with 7 bases lying between them. This CDR3 reads CAISERTYTEAFF. CDR3 nucleotide sequence: TGTGCCATCAGTGAGAGGACTTACACTGAAGCTTTCTTT.

The rearrangement uses TRBV11-3 and TRBJ2-5; 13 nucleotides agree with TRBD2. With 1 base clipped from V and 5 bases from J, the junction kept 1 base outside the gene matches. The germline CDR1 and CDR2 sequences are SGHNT and YENEEA. This CDR3 is 15 amino acids long. The CDR3 nucleotides are TGTGCCAGCAGCTTAGGACTAGCGGGAGGTGAGACCCAGTACTTC. Translated: CASSLGLAGGETQYF.

The CDR3 coding sequence is TGTGCCAGCAGCTTGGGCCTGAAGGAAAAACTGTTTTTT. It specifies CASSLGLKEKLFF. The chain carries TRBV7-9 and TRBJ1-4; no reliable D call. V was clipped by 3 bases and J by 8 bases, with 10 bases between them. Per the germline V gene, CDR1 is SEHNR and CDR2 is FQNEAQ (reference sequence). The CDR3 is made up of 13 amino acids.

The rearrangement uses TRBV28 and TRBJ1-5, with no clear D. Trimming removed 8 bases from V and 8 bases from J, with 10 bases in between. Germline-derived CDR1 and CDR2 are MDHEN and SYDVKM. The CDR3 is 11 amino acids. This CDR3 reads CASGRREPQHF. The DNA of the CDR3 is TGTGCCAGCGGGAGGCGGGAGCCCCAGCATTTT.

This clone was found a few times. The rearrangement joins TRBV6-5 to TRBJ2-1; TRBD2 aligns across 11 bases. The CDR3 extends over 15 amino acids. In germline, CDR1 is MNHEY, CDR2 SVGAGI. Germline trimming cut 7 bases from V and 7 bases from J; bases unmatched to any gene: 9. CDR3 nucleotides: TGTGCCAGCACCATAGCGGGGGGGAACGGGAATGAGCAGTTCTTC. This sequence encodes CASTIAGGNGNEQFF.

The rearrangement links TRBV19 to TRBJ2-7; TRBD2 is a possible D gene (5 bases). CDR3 length: 14 amino acids. Germline V gives CDR1 LNHDA, CDR2 SQIVND (reference sequence). Trimming shortened V by 5 bases and J by 6 bases, and 17 bases separated the two germline ends. DNA of the CDR3: TGTGCCAGTAGTGTGGGGTCTAGCTATGGCGAGCAGTACTTC. Encoded protein: CASSVGSSYGEQYF.

The CDR3 region is CASSGGTYNEQFF. DNA of the CDR3: TGTGCCAGCAGTGGAGGAACCTACAATGAGCAGTTCTTC. The chain carries TRBV2 and TRBJ2-1; D uncertain. Germline-derived CDR1 and CDR2 are SNHLY and FYNNEI. Trimming took 4 bases from V and 2 from J, leaving 6 bases between them. The CDR3 totals 13 residues.

The chain recombines TRBV11-2 with TRBJ1-5, with 8 bases lining up with TRBD1. This CDR3 spans 19 amino acids. After removal of 0 bases from V and 5 bases from J, the junction contained 15 bases not matched to a gene. The germline V gene has CDR1 SGHAT and CDR2 FQNNGV. The CDR3 here is CASSLDGSGGESGDQPQHF. CDR3 nucleotides: TGTGCCAGCAGCTTAGATGGGTCAGGGGGCGAGTCGGGCGATCAGCCCCAGCATTTT.

This clone was recorded once. The chain combines TRBV9 with TRBJ2-3, with 14 bases lining up with TRBD2. V was clipped by 5 bases and J by 8 bases; unmatched bases: 7. Looked up from germline, CDR1 is SGDLS and CDR2 is YYNGEE. The CDR3 is 15 amino acids. This CDR3 is CASSEGLAGVGTQYF. CDR3 bases: TGTGCCAGCAGTGAGGGACTAGCGGGAGTAGGTACGCAGTATTTT.

J is TRBJ1-1 and V is TRBV2, with D possibly being TRBD1 (6 bases). Per the germline V gene, CDR1 is SNHLY and CDR2 is FYNNEI. There are 14 residues in the CDR3. Trimming cost V 8 bases and J 10 bases, with 23 bases left between them. The DNA of the CDR3 is TGTGCCAGCCCTGAAACAACGGACAGTATGGTAGCTTTCTTT. Protein: CASPETTDSMVAFF.